The source of this T cell receptor beta chain is a study of regulatory T cells in long-lasting Graves disease. CDR3 regions were amplified by Arm-PCR using iRepertoire HTBI primers to build TCR beta libraries. TCRdb reprocessed the multiplex PCR reads with MiXCR, giving one entry per CDR3 protein. The sample carries about 470,000 distinct CDR3 sequences, roughly 21% recorded once. CDR3 length equals 13 residues. Germline V lookup: CDR1 GTSNPN, CDR2 SVGIG (reference sequence). J was trimmed by 5 bases and V by 0 bases; bases with no gene match: 3. This clonotype was seen more than once but under ten times. Time point: persistent/refractory GD, antithyroid drugs over 5 years with positive TRAb. Researchers made the TCR library from RNA that was extracted from PBMCs.

The receptor's source is a female donor with Graves disease. The gene calls are TRBV30 and TRBJ2-7, with TRBD1 matching over 8 bases. This specimen consisted of peripheral blood mononuclear cells (PBMCs), obtained when the disease was refractory, from a patient treated with antithyroid drugs. This chain's CDR3 is CAWSVQQGDEQYF. CDR3 nucleotide sequence: TGTGCCTGGAGTGTACAACAGGGGGACGAGCAGTACTTC.